This T cell receptor beta chain was identified during a study of T cells after yellow fever vaccination. Findings and limits, study-wide: Of the clonotypes, a small share occurred in both CD4 and CD8 compartments.

This clonotype was recorded many times. Antigen specificity is unknown. V was cut by 6 bases and J by 0 bases, with 10 bases left in between. Germline loops: CDR1 SQVTM, CDR2 ANQGSEA. The CDR3 spans 13 residues. TCRdb called the 5' RACE reads again in MiXCR, with one record for every CDR3 protein. This table has roughly 300,000 distinct CDR3 sequences, 6.8% appearing once. V is TRBV29-1 and J is TRBJ2-3; D is uncertain. This sample comprised PBMCs, obtained roughly 45 days after the first yellow fever vaccination. The TCR comes from a man aged 18 to 30 who received the YFV17D yellow fever vaccine. Written as DNA, the CDR3 is TGCAGCGTCAAGCTACAAAGCACAGATACGCAGTATTTT. Its translation is CSVKLQSTDTQYF.